A selection of T cell receptor beta chains follows, all from one sample in a study of blood T cell repertoires in COVID-19. Using immunoSEQ multiplex PCR, the repertoire was profiled, and TCRdb retains in-frame clones only, with some absent. The table has approximately 200,000 clones, 80% to 90% seen once; the top ten hold roughly a tenth. The sample taken for sequencing was peripheral blood. These TCRs come from a woman of 80 years or more with acute or convalescent COVID-19. CDR3s include the opening cysteine and the closing phenylalanine or tryptophan. Each record gives: J gene, V gene, D gene, CDR3 length, clone size, CDR3 protein, CDR3 DNA. The D gene is left open where the match is weak. Only part of the rows carry a size: once, few, many, or a class if the clone is expanded.

>TRBJ1-5|TRBV30|-|14|-
CAWQGIGNNQPQHF
TGTGCCTGGCAGGGGATCGGAAACAATCAGCCCCAGCATTTT
>TRBJ1-4|TRBV27|TRBD1|14|-
CASSLGGQGKKLFF
TGTGCCAGCAGTTTAGGGGGACAGGGAAAAAAACTGTTTTTT
>TRBJ2-5|TRBV27|TRBD2|16|once
CASSTLAGGSRETQYF
TGTGCCAGCAGTACTCTAGCGGGAGGTTCGAGGGAGACCCAGTACTTC
>TRBJ2-7|TRBV4-3|TRBD2|15|-
CASSQSGGAGYEQYF
TGCGCCAGCAGCCAAAGCGGGGGGGCTGGATACGAGCAGTACTTC
>TRBJ2-3|TRBV28|-|12|-
CASSEHTDTQYF
TGTGCCAGCAGTGAGCACACAGATACGCAGTATTTT
>TRBJ2-3|TRBV24-1|TRBD2|13|few
CATSDPTVAGLYF
TGTGCCACCAGTGACCCTACAGTAGCGGGATTGTATTTT
>TRBJ1-2|TRBV2|TRBD1|14|once
CASRRQGADYGYTF
TGTGCCAGCAGACGACAGGGAGCGGACTATGGCTACACCTTC
>TRBJ2-7|TRBV30|-|12|-
CSIGTSSYEQYF
TGTTCCATCGGGACAAGCTCCTACGAGCAGTACTTC
>TRBJ1-1|TRBV6-5|-|15|-
CASTDNSNMNTEAFF
TGTGCCAGCACGGATAACAGCAACATGAACACTGAAGCTTTCTTT
>TRBJ2-7|TRBV27|-|15|-
CASSKDSEVTYEQYF
TGTGCCAGCAGTAAAGACAGCGAGGTAACTTACGAGCAGTACTTC
>TRBJ1-6|TRBV10-1|-|13|-
CASRGGGNSPLHF
TGCGCCAGCAGGGGTGGCGGGAATTCACCCCTCCACTTT
>TRBJ1-2|TRBV30|-|12|few
CAWGVNRVSYTF
TGTGCCTGGGGGGTCAACAGGGTCAGCTACACCTTC
>TRBJ1-6|TRBV10-3|TRBD1|14|-
CAISGGDRDSPLHF
TGTGCCATCAGCGGGGGGGACAGGGATTCACCCCTCCACTTT
>TRBJ1-2|TRBV11-2|TRBD1|13|-
CASSQQDRAGYTF
TGTGCCAGCAGCCAACAGGACAGGGCTGGCTACACCTTC
>TRBJ2-1|TRBV18|-|16|-
CASSPVGFPDSYEQFF
TGTGCCAGCTCACCGGTAGGCTTCCCAGACTCCTATGAGCAGTTCTTC
>TRBJ2-1|TRBV6-2/TRBV6-3|TRBD1|15|-
CASSYEGTGESEQFF
TGTGCCAGCAGTTACGAGGGGACAGGGGAGAGTGAGCAGTTCTTC
>TRBJ1-6|TRBV19|-|15|-
CASSPDSENNSPLHF
TGTGCCAGTAGCCCGGATAGCGAGAATAATTCACCCCTCCACTTT
>TRBJ2-7|TRBV7-8|-|13|-
CASTRRGANEQYF
TGTGCCAGCACCCGACGGGGGGCCAACGAGCAGTACTTC
>TRBJ1-4|TRBV6-5|-|14|-
CASRNGQAGEKLFF
TGTGCCAGCAGAAACGGGCAAGCGGGGGAAAAACTGTTTTTT
>TRBJ2-1|TRBV11-2|-|16|-
CASSLDDGTPYYEQFF
TGTGCCAGCAGCTTAGATGACGGGACTCCCTATTATGAGCAGTTCTTC
>TRBJ1-1|TRBV12-3/TRBV12-4|-|13|few
CASSGGRNTEAFF
TGTGCCAGCAGTGGAGGTCGTAACACTGAAGCTTTCTTT
>TRBJ1-1|TRBV30|-|14|-
CAWSVGIRGTEAFF
TGTGCCTGGAGTGTAGGGATTAGGGGAACTGAAGCTTTCTTT
>TRBJ2-7|TRBV7-2|-|15|few
CASSLASAAKGEQYF
TGTGCCAGCAGCTTAGCGTCAGCGGCCAAGGGTGAGCAGTACTTC
>TRBJ2-3|TRBV5-1|TRBD2|16|-
CASALLAVEGWDTQYF
TGCGCCAGCGCCTTACTAGCGGTGGAAGGATGGGATACGCAGTATTTT
>TRBJ1-1|TRBV7-9|TRBD1|15|-
CASSKDLQGAAEAFF
TGTGCCAGCAGCAAAGACTTACAGGGGGCAGCTGAAGCTTTCTTT
>TRBJ2-1|TRBV27|TRBD2|13|-
CASSSGLAYEQFF
TGTGCCAGCAGTTCGGGACTAGCGTATGAGCAGTTCTTC
>TRBJ2-4|TRBV6-5|-|16|-
CASSYGTSRGSDIQYF
TGTGCCAGCAGTTACGGCACTAGCCGGGGTTCAGACATTCAGTACTTC
>TRBJ1-2|TRBV10-2|-|12|-
CASGQANYGYTF
TGCGCCAGTGGTCAGGCTAACTATGGCTACACCTTC
>TRBJ2-2|TRBV6-5|TRBD1|15|-
CASTTRQGNTGELFF
TGTGCCAGCACTACTCGACAGGGAAACACCGGGGAGCTGTTTTTT
>TRBJ2-3|TRBV11-3|TRBD2|16|-
CASSWGLAGDVDTQYF
TGTGCCAGCAGCTGGGGACTAGCGGGAGATGTAGATACGCAGTATTTT
>TRBJ1-4|TRBV25-1|-|15|-
CATTGDLATNEKLFF
TGTGCCACCACGGGGGATTTGGCAACTAATGAAAAACTGTTTTTT
>TRBJ2-3|TRBV5-1|TRBD2|15|-
CASSFTTSETDTQYF
TGCGCCAGCAGCTTTACGACTAGCGAGACAGATACGCAGTATTTT
>TRBJ1-2|TRBV9|-|16|-
CASSVEWQGRGYGYTF
TGTGCCAGCAGCGTAGAGTGGCAGGGGAGGGGCTATGGCTACACCTTC
>TRBJ2-3|TRBV30|TRBD1|14|-
CAWSVQGGTDTQYF
TGTGCCTGGAGTGTCCAGGGGGGCACAGATACGCAGTATTTT
>TRBJ2-1|TRBV7-3|TRBD2|17|-
CASSLVPGTSGSNEQFF
TGTGCCAGCAGCTTAGTACCCGGGACTAGCGGGAGTAATGAGCAGTTCTTC
>TRBJ2-3|TRBV27|TRBD1|17|-
CASSLIGVGQGTDTQYF
TGTGCCAGCAGTTTAATTGGGGTTGGACAGGGGACAGATACGCAGTATTTT